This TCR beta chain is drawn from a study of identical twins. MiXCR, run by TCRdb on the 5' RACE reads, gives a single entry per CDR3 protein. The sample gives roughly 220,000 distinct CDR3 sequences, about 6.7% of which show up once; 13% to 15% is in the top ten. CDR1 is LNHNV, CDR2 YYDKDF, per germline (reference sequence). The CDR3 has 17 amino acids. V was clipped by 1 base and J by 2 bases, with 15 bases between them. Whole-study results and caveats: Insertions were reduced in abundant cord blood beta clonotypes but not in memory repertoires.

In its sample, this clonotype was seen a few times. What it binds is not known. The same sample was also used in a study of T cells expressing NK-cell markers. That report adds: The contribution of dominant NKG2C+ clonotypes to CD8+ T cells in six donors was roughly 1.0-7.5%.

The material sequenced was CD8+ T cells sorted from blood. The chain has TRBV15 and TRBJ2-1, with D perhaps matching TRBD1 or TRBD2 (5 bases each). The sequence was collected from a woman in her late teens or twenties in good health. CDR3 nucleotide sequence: TGTGCCACCAGCAGAGTGGGGACCAGAGGCGCCTACAATGAGCAGTTCTTC. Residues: CATSRVGTRGAYNEQFF.